A selection of T cell receptor beta chains follows, all from one sample in a study of T cells in localized non-small cell lung cancer. TCRdb's copy holds only in-frame clones and misses some; the assay was immunoSEQ multiplex PCR. The repertoire has about 27,000 clones, around 85% of them found once; the top ten carry roughly 13%. The material was peripheral blood, obtained before any cancer treatment. The source is a female donor over 55 with stage II squamous cell lung carcinoma. The CDR3 runs from the conserved cysteine through the conserved F or W. A D gene is named only where the DNA matches it firmly. Part of the rows lack a size; the others show once, few, many or a class for expanded clones.

CDR3 length: 14
J gene: TRBJ2-7
clone size: .
D gene: .
V gene: TRBV6-6
CDR3 DNA: TGTGCCAGCAGTTACTGGTCTCCGGGATACGAGCAGTACTTC
CDR3 protein: CASSYWSPGYEQYF

CDR3 length: 14
J gene: TRBJ2-5
clone size: .
D gene: TRBD1
V gene: TRBV2
CDR3 DNA: TGTGCCAGCAGTGAATGGGACAGGGGAGAGACCCAGTACTTC
CDR3 protein: CASSEWDRGETQYF

CDR3 length: 15
J gene: TRBJ1-1
clone size: .
D gene: TRBD1
V gene: TRBV5-1
CDR3 DNA: TGCGCCAGCAGCTTGAGGGGGCAACCGGGGTCTGAAGCTTTCTTT
CDR3 protein: CASSLRGQPGSEAFF

CDR3 length: 13
J gene: TRBJ2-5
clone size: .
D gene: .
V gene: TRBV27
CDR3 DNA: TGTGCCAGCAGTTCAGGGACCCAAGAGACCCAGTACTTC
CDR3 protein: CASSSGTQETQYF

CDR3 length: 13
J gene: TRBJ2-1
clone size: .
D gene: TRBD2
V gene: TRBV10-3
CDR3 DNA: TGTGCCATCTCCGGGACTATGGGCAATGAGCAGTTCTTC
CDR3 protein: CAISGTMGNEQFF

CDR3 length: 17
J gene: TRBJ1-5
clone size: .
D gene: .
V gene: TRBV7-8
CDR3 DNA: TGTGCCAGCAGCCATAGGGGCAGGGTTTTGAGCAATCAGCCCCAGCATTTT
CDR3 protein: CASSHRGRVLSNQPQHF

CDR3 length: 15
J gene: TRBJ1-1
clone size: .
D gene: .
V gene: TRBV29-1
CDR3 DNA: TGCAGCGCCAAGGTACAGGGAGGGTCGAACACTGAAGCTTTCTTT
CDR3 protein: CSAKVQGGSNTEAFF

CDR3 length: 16
J gene: TRBJ1-3
clone size: .
D gene: .
V gene: TRBV4-1
CDR3 DNA: TGCGCCAGCAGCCAAGAACCTCCAGGGTACGGAAACACCATATATTTT
CDR3 protein: CASSQEPPGYGNTIYF

CDR3 length: 14
J gene: TRBJ1-1
clone size: .
D gene: .
V gene: TRBV6-1
CDR3 DNA: TGTGCCAGCAGTGAGAGCTACATGAACACTGAAGCTTTCTTT
CDR3 protein: CASSESYMNTEAFF

CDR3 length: 15
J gene: TRBJ2-7
clone size: .
D gene: .
V gene: TRBV4-3
CDR3 DNA: TGCGCCAGCAGCCAAGAGGGCAGAAGCTCCTACGAGCAGTACTTC
CDR3 protein: CASSQEGRSSYEQYF

CDR3 length: 14
J gene: TRBJ2-2
clone size: .
D gene: .
V gene: TRBV7-2
CDR3 DNA: TGTGCCAGCAGCTCCCCCCCAAACACCGGGGAGCTGTTTTTT
CDR3 protein: CASSSPPNTGELFF

CDR3 length: 15
J gene: TRBJ2-3
clone size: .
D gene: TRBD2
V gene: TRBV13
CDR3 DNA: TGTGCCAGCAGTCGACTAGCGGGAAGCACAGATACGCAGTATTTT
CDR3 protein: CASSRLAGSTDTQYF

CDR3 length: 14
J gene: TRBJ1-1
clone size: .
D gene: .
V gene: TRBV7-2
CDR3 DNA: TGTGCCAGCAGCTTCAGGAAGGGCACCGCTGAAGCTTTCTTT
CDR3 protein: CASSFRKGTAEAFF

CDR3 length: 13
J gene: TRBJ2-5
clone size: .
D gene: .
V gene: TRBV9
CDR3 DNA: TGTGCCAGCAGCGGAGGGCCCCAAGAGACCCAGTACTTC
CDR3 protein: CASSGGPQETQYF

CDR3 length: 17
J gene: TRBJ2-2
clone size: .
D gene: TRBD2
V gene: TRBV11-2
CDR3 DNA: TGTGCCAGCAGCTTAGGAAAGCGGGGGGGCCAGACCGGGGAGCTGTTTTTT
CDR3 protein: CASSLGKRGGQTGELFF

CDR3 length: 15
J gene: TRBJ2-1
clone size: .
D gene: TRBD1
V gene: TRBV29-1
CDR3 DNA: TGCAGTACTGAAGGACAGGGAAGCTCCTACAATGAGCAGTTCTTC
CDR3 protein: CSTEGQGSSYNEQFF

CDR3 length: 10
J gene: TRBJ2-7
clone size: .
D gene: .
V gene: TRBV27
CDR3 DNA: TGTGCCACCGAGGACTACGAGCAGTACTTC
CDR3 protein: CATEDYEQYF

CDR3 length: 15
J gene: TRBJ2-4
clone size: .
D gene: .
V gene: TRBV7-9
CDR3 DNA: TGTGCCAGCAGCCGCTGGAGGCCCAGGGGAAACATTCAGTACTTC
CDR3 protein: CASSRWRPRGNIQYF

CDR3 length: 13
J gene: TRBJ1-5
clone size: .
D gene: .
V gene: TRBV19
CDR3 DNA: TGTGCCAGTACGCGGGATAGCAATCAGCCCCAGCATTTT
CDR3 protein: CASTRDSNQPQHF

CDR3 length: 17
J gene: TRBJ1-1
clone size: few
D gene: .
V gene: TRBV7-2
CDR3 DNA: TGTGCCAGCAGCCCCCAGGTGGGGGGGCGCGGGTTCACTGAAGCTTTCTTT
CDR3 protein: CASSPQVGGRGFTEAFF

CDR3 length: 14
J gene: TRBJ1-3
clone size: .
D gene: .
V gene: TRBV2
CDR3 DNA: TGTGCCAGCAGTGAAAGGACAGCTGGAAACACCATATATTTT
CDR3 protein: CASSERTAGNTIYF

CDR3 length: 13
J gene: TRBJ1-4
clone size: .
D gene: .
V gene: TRBV30
CDR3 DNA: TGTGCCTGGAGGAAGGGTGGGGTTGAAAAACTGTTTTTT
CDR3 protein: CAWRKGGVEKLFF

CDR3 length: 12
J gene: TRBJ1-1
clone size: .
D gene: .
V gene: TRBV6-6
CDR3 DNA: TGTGCCAGCAGTCGGGGCGACACTGAAGCTTTCTTT
CDR3 protein: CASSRGDTEAFF

CDR3 length: 15
J gene: TRBJ2-7
clone size: .
D gene: TRBD1
V gene: TRBV28
CDR3 DNA: TGTGCCAGCAGTTTTGGGGGGACAGGGTCCAACGAGCAGTACTTC
CDR3 protein: CASSFGGTGSNEQYF

CDR3 length: 14
J gene: TRBJ1-2
clone size: .
D gene: .
V gene: TRBV7-2
CDR3 DNA: TGTGCCAGCAGCACCCCGGGCCTTTACTATGGCTACACCTTC
CDR3 protein: CASSTPGLYYGYTF

CDR3 length: 14
J gene: TRBJ2-3
clone size: .
D gene: .
V gene: TRBV9
CDR3 DNA: TGTGCCAGCAGCGCGACTGGTAGCACAGATACGCAGTATTTT
CDR3 protein: CASSATGSTDTQYF

CDR3 length: 16
J gene: TRBJ1-1
clone size: .
D gene: TRBD1
V gene: TRBV5-8
CDR3 DNA: TGTGCCAGCAGCTTTGGAACAGGGGGACCTAACACTGAAGCTTTCTTT
CDR3 protein: CASSFGTGGPNTEAFF

CDR3 length: 13
J gene: TRBJ1-1
clone size: .
D gene: .
V gene: TRBV13
CDR3 DNA: TGTGCCAGCAGCCGAGGGAGAGGCACTGAAGCTTTCTTT
CDR3 protein: CASSRGRGTEAFF

CDR3 length: 15
J gene: TRBJ2-7
clone size: .
D gene: .
V gene: TRBV10-3
CDR3 DNA: TGTGCCATCGAGGAGGGGGCAGGGGGCTCCTACGAGCAGTACTTC
CDR3 protein: CAIEEGAGGSYEQYF

CDR3 length: 15
J gene: TRBJ1-2
clone size: .
D gene: .
V gene: TRBV6-5
CDR3 DNA: TGTGCCAGCGGGGGGAGTAGATCCGGAGACTATGGCTACACCTTC
CDR3 protein: CASGGSRSGDYGYTF

CDR3 length: 14
J gene: TRBJ2-1
clone size: .
D gene: .
V gene: TRBV7-9
CDR3 DNA: TGTGCCAGCAGCTTAGGAATGGTCAACAATGAGCAGTTCTTC
CDR3 protein: CASSLGMVNNEQFF

CDR3 length: 15
J gene: TRBJ1-5
clone size: .
D gene: TRBD1
V gene: TRBV9
CDR3 DNA: TGTGCCAGCAGCGGGACAGGGGGCGTGGGTCAGCCCCAGCATTTT
CDR3 protein: CASSGTGGVGQPQHF

CDR3 length: 16
J gene: TRBJ1-3
clone size: once
D gene: TRBD1
V gene: TRBV5-1
CDR3 DNA: TGCGCCAGCAGCTTAGGGACAGGGTCTTCTGGAAACACCATATATTTT
CDR3 protein: CASSLGTGSSGNTIYF

CDR3 length: 13
J gene: TRBJ1-3
clone size: .
D gene: .
V gene: TRBV6-1
CDR3 DNA: TGTGCCAGCACGGGGAGCTCTGGAAACACCATATATTTT
CDR3 protein: CASTGSSGNTIYF

CDR3 length: 15
J gene: TRBJ2-5
clone size: .
D gene: .
V gene: TRBV7-2
CDR3 DNA: TGTGCCAGCAGCTTTGGAGGGGCGCAAGGGGAGACCCAGTACTTC
CDR3 protein: CASSFGGAQGETQYF

CDR3 length: 15
J gene: TRBJ2-7
clone size: .
D gene: .
V gene: TRBV10-3
CDR3 DNA: TGTGCCATCAGCCGCTCAGGGGGGGGTGAGGGGCAGCAGTACTTC
CDR3 protein: CAISRSGGGEGQQYF

CDR3 length: 12
J gene: TRBJ2-5
clone size: .
D gene: .
V gene: TRBV15
CDR3 DNA: TGTGCCACCAGCAGAGGAGAGGAGACCCAGTACTTC
CDR3 protein: CATSRGEETQYF

CDR3 length: 15
J gene: TRBJ2-3
clone size: .
D gene: .
V gene: TRBV19
CDR3 DNA: TGTGCCAGTGGTCTCTCGGGCGAGACCACCCATACGCAGTATTTT
CDR3 protein: CASGLSGETTHTQYF

CDR3 length: 13
J gene: TRBJ2-7
clone size: .
D gene: .
V gene: TRBV19
CDR3 DNA: TGTGCCAGTAGTGGGCCACCCTCCTACGAGCAGTACTTC
CDR3 protein: CASSGPPSYEQYF

CDR3 length: 17
J gene: TRBJ2-1
clone size: once
D gene: TRBD2
V gene: TRBV19
CDR3 DNA: TGTGCCAGTAGTATAGTTTCCGGGACTAGCGGAGGCAATGAGCAGTTCTTC
CDR3 protein: CASSIVSGTSGGNEQFF

CDR3 length: 12
J gene: TRBJ1-4
clone size: .
D gene: .
V gene: TRBV15
CDR3 DNA: TGTGCCACCAGGGGAGGAGGGGAAAAACTGTTTTTT
CDR3 protein: CATRGGGEKLFF